A selection of T cell receptor beta chains follows, all from one sample in a study of cytomegalovirus exposure and HLA in healthy donors. Profiled with immunoSEQ multiplex PCR; TCRdb holds only in-frame clones, not every one. The sample contains around 170,000 clones, 81% of which appear only once. Sequencing was performed on PBMCs. These TCRs come from a man aged 45-65 years in good health and CMV-seropositive. Both conserved end residues are part of each CDR3. D genes are given only for firm matches. Clone size appears in some rows only: once, few, many, or a class for an expanded clone.

D	size	V	J	DNA	CDR3
.	.	TRBV2	TRBJ2-1	TGTGCCAGCAGCTCAGACTTACCCAGCTACAATGAGCAGTTCTTC	CASSSDLPSYNEQFF
.	.	TRBV27	TRBJ2-4	TGTGCCAGCAGCCCCGATCCGGGACGCTCAGACAGGAACATTCAGTACTTC	CASSPDPGRSDRNIQYF
.	.	TRBV5-4	TRBJ1-1	TGTGCCAGCAGCTTGGATCAACGGAGCACTGAAGCTTTCTTT	CASSLDQRSTEAFF
.	.	TRBV30	TRBJ1-1	TGTGCCTGGGGGCGGGGAACGAACACTGAAGCTTTCTTT	CAWGRGTNTEAFF
TRBD2	.	TRBV18	TRBJ2-1	TGTGCCAGCTCACCATCTAGCGGGAGCTCCTACAATGAGCAGTTCTTC	CASSPSSGSSYNEQFF
.	.	TRBV27	TRBJ2-2	TGTGCCAGCAGTTCCCTAGGAGGAGGGAACACCGGGGAGCTGTTTTTT	CASSSLGGGNTGELFF
TRBD2	.	TRBV6-6	TRBJ2-7	TGTGCCAGCAGTTCCCCGTCAGCGGGAGAAAGGTACGAGCAGTACTTC	CASSSPSAGERYEQYF
.	.	TRBV2	TRBJ1-5	TGTGCCAGCGGCCCTCCGCAGGGTCGGCCCCAGCATTTT	CASGPPQGRPQHF
TRBD1	few	TRBV5-1	TRBJ2-7	TGCGCCAGCAGTTCAGGACAGGAAATAGGGGGAGACGAGCAGTACTTC	CASSSGQEIGGDEQYF
.	.	TRBV9	TRBJ1-2	TGTGCCAGCAGCTCCGGGACACTTTCGGGCTACACCTTC	CASSSGTLSGYTF
.	.	TRBV5-1	TRBJ1-1	TGCGCCAGCGGCTCCCTGGCGAGGAGTGTGAACACTGAAGCTTTCTTT	CASGSLARSVNTEAFF
.	.	TRBV11-3	TRBJ1-1	TGTGCCAGCAGCTTATCGGAGGACACTGAAGCTTTCTTT	CASSLSEDTEAFF
.	.	TRBV21-1	TRBJ2-1	TGTGCCAGCACCCCAACTCGGATAGGGGATTTCTCCTACAATGAGCAGTTCTTC	CASTPTRIGDFSYNEQFF
.	.	TRBV2	TRBJ1-6	TGTGCCAGCTCGCGGGCCGGGGATAATTCACCCCTCCACTTT	CASSRAGDNSPLHF
.	.	TRBV9	TRBJ1-5	TGTGCCAGCAGCGTACCCCCCAGAAATAGCAATCAGCCCCAGCATTTT	CASSVPPRNSNQPQHF
TRBD1	.	TRBV28	TRBJ1-4	TGTGCCAGCAGTTTCCTAGGGACAGGGGGGGAAAAACTGTTTTTT	CASSFLGTGGEKLFF
.	.	TRBV6-5	TRBJ2-5	TGTGCCAGCAGCCTGGACAGCCAAGAGACCCAGTACTTC	CASSLDSQETQYF
TRBD2	.	TRBV6-5	TRBJ2-1	TGTGCCAGCAGTGGCCTAGCGGGAGGGAGGCATGAGCAGTTCTTC	CASSGLAGGRHEQFF
TRBD1	.	TRBV5-1	TRBJ1-2	TGCGCCAGCAGCTTCACACAGGGGGCGTACTATGGCTACACCTTC	CASSFTQGAYYGYTF
.	.	TRBV6-1	TRBJ2-7	TGTGCCAGCAGTGGCGGGACAGAATTTATAGGGGAGCAGTACTTC	CASSGGTEFIGEQYF
.	.	TRBV11-2	TRBJ1-3	TGTGCCAGCAGCAAGGGCCCGGACAGCTCTGGAAACACCATATATTTT	CASSKGPDSSGNTIYF
.	.	TRBV5-4	TRBJ1-1	TGTGCCAGCAGCTTGGCTAGCGTGGGCACTGAAGCTTTCTTT	CASSLASVGTEAFF
.	.	TRBV4-3	TRBJ2-7	TGCGCCAGCAGCCAAGATAGAGGCAGGGTCGACGAGCAGTACTTC	CASSQDRGRVDEQYF
.	.	TRBV6-5	TRBJ1-6	TGTGCCAGCAGTCAACTCCAGGGTACACCCCTCCACTTT	CASSQLQGTPLHF
TRBD1	.	TRBV5-1	TRBJ2-3	TGCGCCAGCAGCTCGACAGGGCCAGGGGATACGCAGTATTTT	CASSSTGPGDTQYF
TRBD2	.	TRBV5-1	TRBJ2-1	TGCGCCAGCAGCTTGACTAGCGGGCGCTCCTACAATGAGCAGTTCTTC	CASSLTSGRSYNEQFF
TRBD2	.	TRBV5-1	TRBJ2-3	TGCGCCAGCAGCCCCAGCTCTAGCGGGGCTTTCACAGATACGCAGTATTTT	CASSPSSSGAFTDTQYF
TRBD1	.	TRBV19	TRBJ1-2	TGTGCCAGTAGTGTCCGACAGGGACAGTCTTTAAACTATGGCTACACCTTC	CASSVRQGQSLNYGYTF
.	.	TRBV7-2	TRBJ1-4	TGTGCCAGCAGCTTACAGCAGGGAACTAATGAAAAACTGTTTTTT	CASSLQQGTNEKLFF
TRBD1	.	TRBV19	TRBJ1-5	TGTGCCAGTAGTATAGGTCAGGGGGCTGGCAATCAGCCCCAGCATTTT	CASSIGQGAGNQPQHF
TRBD1	once	TRBV2	TRBJ1-5	TGTGCCAGCAGTGCGACAGGGGGCAATCAGCCCCAGCATTTT	CASSATGGNQPQHF
.	.	TRBV18	TRBJ1-2	TGTGCCAGCTCACCTATTAACAGGGACAACTATGGCTACACCTTC	CASSPINRDNYGYTF
.	.	TRBV2	TRBJ1-1	TGTGCCAGCAGAGGGGGCACTGAAGCTTTCTTT	CASRGGTEAFF
.	.	TRBV4-2	TRBJ1-2	TGTGCCAGCAGCCAAGAGGGGGGTTTAAGTGCGGGCTACACCTTC	CASSQEGGLSAGYTF